Here is one TCR beta chain with its context. Its antigen is currently unknown. V shed 6 bases and J 6 bases; nucleotides not matched to a gene: 0. Germline values: CDR1 DFQATT, CDR2 SNEGSKA (reference sequence). The CDR3 is 10 amino acids. Measured with immunoSEQ multiplex PCR; TCRdb has only the in-frame clones, and not every one. The sample records tens of thousands of clones, less than 90% being singletons. This sample is part of a study of OX40 agonist ivuxolimab in advanced cancers. Regarding the study as a whole: Antigen specificity remained undetermined for the expanded peripheral T cells. Some of the nonresponding patients also showed low levels of normalized T-cell clonal expansion.

The starting material was CD4+ or CD8+ T cells sorted from blood, obtained in a trial of the OX40 agonist ivuxolimab. The TCR was taken from an adult with an advanced solid tumor such as melanoma, head and neck, liver or kidney cancer. The chain has TRBV20-1 and TRBJ2-3; 7 positions match TRBD2. CDR3 residues: CSAGRDTQYF. The CDR3 DNA reads as TGCAGTGCCGGGAGGGATACGCAGTATTTT.